A selection of T cell receptor beta chains follows, all from one sample in a study of beta chain features in type 1 diabetes. Profiled with immunoSEQ multiplex PCR; TCRdb holds only in-frame clones, not every one. Of about 150,000 clones listed, roughly 8% were seen once; the top ten hold under 0.55%. Sequencing was carried out using central memory CD4+ T cells from blood. The receptors were gathered from a man between 18 and 29 years old with type 1 diabetes. CDR3s include the opening cysteine and the closing phenylalanine or tryptophan. The D gene is left open where the match is weak. Expanded clones are given a class, and other clones once, few, many or no size at all.

d_call j_call clone_size v_call cdr3_length cdr3_nt cdr3_aa
. TRBJ2-1 . TRBV7-6 13 TGTGCCAGCAGCTTCAGTCGGGACTATGAGCAGTTCTTC CASSFSRDYEQFF
. TRBJ2-4 few TRBV28 16 TGTGCCAGCAGTCCGACTTGGTCGTTGGCCAAAAACATTCAGTACTTC CASSPTWSLAKNIQYF
. TRBJ2-3 . TRBV27 16 TGTGCCAGCAGGGACCGCGCGGGGGCCGCCACAGATACGCAGTATTTT CASRDRAGAATDTQYF
TRBD1 TRBJ2-7 few TRBV29-1 12 TGCAGCGCAACCCGGGACAGCTACGAGCAGTACTTC CSATRDSYEQYF
. TRBJ1-1 . TRBV19 12 TGTGCCAGTACCGACCCCCCCCAACGGCTAGGTTTT CASTDPPQRLGF
. TRBJ1-6 . TRBV6-5 14 TGTGCCAGCAGTTGGAGGGTGAGAAATTCACCCCTCCACTTT CASSWRVRNSPLHF
TRBD1 TRBJ2-1 few TRBV28 14 TGTGCCAGCAGTTTAAGTAGGGGGCGGAATGAGCAGTTCTTC CASSLSRGRNEQFF
. TRBJ2-5 . TRBV28 13 TGTGCCAGCAGAAAGACTAGTCTGGAGACCCAGTACTTC CASRKTSLETQYF
. TRBJ1-1 few TRBV11-3 13 TGTGCCAGCAGCTTAACTAGGGACACTGAAGCTTTCTTT CASSLTRDTEAFF
TRBD2 TRBJ2-7 few TRBV5-4 15 TGTGCCAGCAGCTTCGGACTAGCGAACTACGATAAGCAGTACTTC CASSFGLANYDKQYF
TRBD2 TRBJ2-3 . TRBV6-5 15 TGTGCCAGCAGGTCACTAGCGGGGGGTGCAGATACGCAGTATTTT CASRSLAGGADTQYF
. TRBJ2-3 many TRBV30 11 TGTGCCTGGAGGGGGGGTCATACGCAGTATTTT CAWRGGHTQYF
. TRBJ1-3 . TRBV5-6 15 TGTGCCAGCAGCTATACAGGACGGGCTCGAAACACCATATATTTT CASSYTGRARNTIYF
. TRBJ1-1 few TRBV14 13 TGTGCCAGGGGCTTGTCGTCCTCATACCCGGCTTTCTTT CARGLSSSYPAFF
. TRBJ1-6 . TRBV2 13 TGTGCCAGCAGTCCGGACAATGTGACACCCCTCCACTTT CASSPDNVTPLHF
TRBD2 TRBJ2-1 few TRBV4-2 18 TGTGCCAGCAGCCGCGGGACTAGCGGGAGTACGGGAGACATTGAGCAGTTCTTC CASSRGTSGSTGDIEQFF
TRBD1 TRBJ2-1 . TRBV5-1 15 TGCGCCACCCGAACCACCGGGACAGGGGTTAATGAGCAGTTCTTC CATRTTGTGVNEQFF
. TRBJ1-2 few TRBV2 14 TGTGCCAGCAGTGAACGGTCCAGGGGATATGGCTACACCTTC CASSERSRGYGYTF
. TRBJ2-3 . TRBV18 12 TGTGCCAGCTCCTTCGGCACAGATACGCAGTATTTT CASSFGTDTQYF
. TRBJ1-5 few TRBV27 16 TGTGCCAGCAGTTTTAGTCCAGGGGAGCCTTTAGGGCCCCAGCATTTT CASSFSPGEPLGPQHF
TRBD1 TRBJ1-2 few TRBV5-4 12 TGTGCCAGCAGCTTTGGGGGACAGGGCTACACCTTC CASSFGGQGYTF
. TRBJ1-2 few TRBV18 14 TGTGCCAGCTCACCTCCCGCAGTACGCTATGGCTACACCTTC CASSPPAVRYGYTF
. TRBJ2-7 . TRBV30 13 TGTGCCTGGAGTGTACAGATTGGGTACGAGCAGTACTTC CAWSVQIGYEQYF
. TRBJ2-3 few TRBV10-2 13 TGCGCCAGCACTCCGACTGACTCCTTAGGGCAGTATTTT CASTPTDSLGQYF
. TRBJ2-3 . TRBV7-9 15 TGTGCCAGCAGCTTAGGGACTTCACCCACAGATACGCAGTATTTT CASSLGTSPTDTQYF
. TRBJ2-7 few TRBV9 16 TGTGCCAGCAGCGTAGGGCCAGCGGGTAACTCCTACGAGCAGTACTTC CASSVGPAGNSYEQYF
. TRBJ2-7 . TRBV5-4 12 TGTGCCAGCAGCGACCTGGACAGCGAGCAGTACTTC CASSDLDSEQYF
TRBD2 TRBJ2-7 . TRBV7-2 17 TGTGCCAGCAGCCGAATCCTAACCGGGACTATGGCTTACGAGCAGTACTTC CASSRILTGTMAYEQYF
TRBD2 TRBJ2-5 . TRBV7-2 16 TGTGCCAGCAGCTTAGCTAGCGGGGGGGCCCAAGAGACCCAGTACTTC CASSLASGGAQETQYF
. TRBJ1-1 few TRBV5-1 11 TGCGCCAGCAGAGGGGACACTGAAGCTTTCTTT CASRGDTEAFF
TRBD1 TRBJ2-7 . TRBV10-3 14 TGTGCCATCAGACAGGACAGGGGACGCCACGAGCAGTACTTC CAIRQDRGRHEQYF
. TRBJ2-7 many TRBV28 12 TGTGCCAGCAGGAACAGGGTCTACGAGCAGTACTTC CASRNRVYEQYF
. TRBJ2-4 . TRBV7-2 14 TGTGCCAGCAGCTTAAACGGTGCCCCGGACATTCAGTACTTC CASSLNGAPDIQYF
. TRBJ2-5 few TRBV6-5 14 TGTGCCAGCAAAATAAGGAGATTACAAGAGACCCAGTACTTC CASKIRRLQETQYF
. TRBJ1-2 few TRBV28 14 TGTGCCAGCAGTTTATACAAAGGGGCGGATGGCTACACCTTC CASSLYKGADGYTF
. TRBJ2-5 . TRBV6-5 12 TGTGCCAGCAGTGCGGCGTTGGAGACCCAGTACTTC CASSAALETQYF
. TRBJ2-3 few TRBV27 14 TGTGCCAGCAGTTTAAGGGGAATCACAGATACGCAGTATTTT CASSLRGITDTQYF
TRBD1 TRBJ2-5 . TRBV28 15 TGTGCCAGCAGCCCGGACAGGGGTGGGCAAGAGACCCAGTACTTC CASSPDRGGQETQYF
. TRBJ2-3 few TRBV5-6 12 TGTGCCAGCACCTCGTCCGCAGATACGCAGTATTTT CASTSSADTQYF
. TRBJ1-2 . TRBV27 15 TGTGCCAGCAGTCCGCACAGGGTAGAGTCCTATGGCTACACCTTC CASSPHRVESYGYTF
. TRBJ2-7 . TRBV11-2 15 TGTGCCAGCAGCTACATCAGGGGATCCTCCTACGAGCAGTACTTC CASSYIRGSSYEQYF
TRBD1 TRBJ2-7 few TRBV7-2 14 TGTGCCAGCATGAGGACAGGAGACGCAGACGAGCAGTACTTC CASMRTGDADEQYF
TRBD1 TRBJ1-2 few TRBV28 14 TGTGCCAGCAGCCTACAGGGGGCGCGGTATGGCTACACCTTC CASSLQGARYGYTF
. TRBJ2-7 few TRBV11-1 17 TGTGCCAGCAGCTTATCGTCTTGGAGGACGGGGGGCCGGGAGCAGTACTTC CASSLSSWRTGGREQYF
. TRBJ2-7 many TRBV29-1 12 TGCAGCGTTAAAGGAGATTCCTACGAGCAGTACTTC CSVKGDSYEQYF
. TRBJ2-1 . TRBV11-3 13 TGTGCCAGCAGCTCCCAAGGAGACAATGAGCAGTTCTTC CASSSQGDNEQFF
TRBD1 TRBJ2-2 . TRBV7-2 15 TGTGCCAGCAGCTACGGACAGGGGGCCTCCGGGGAGCTGTTTTTT CASSYGQGASGELFF
. TRBJ2-5 . TRBV28 12 TGTGCCAGCAGCTCCAGGGGAGAGACCCAGTACTTC CASSSRGETQYF
TRBD1 TRBJ1-2 . TRBV28 16 TGTGCCAGCAGTTTCCGCGGGACAGGGGCTCACTATGGCTACACCTTC CASSFRGTGAHYGYTF
TRBD2 TRBJ2-1 . TRBV29-1 15 TGCAGCGTGGCGCCCGGCGGGGCGGGAGGGAGCTCGGGGTTCTTC CSVAPGGAGGSSGFF
TRBD2 TRBJ2-1 few TRBV5-6 17 TGTGCCAGCAGCCGCCCCATAGGCGGGAGAGGGTACAATGAGCAGTTCTTC CASSRPIGGRGYNEQFF
. TRBJ2-5 . TRBV6-6 13 TGTGCCAGCAGGGAGGGACAGAAAGAGACCCAGTACTTC CASREGQKETQYF
. TRBJ2-5 few TRBV5-4 16 TGTGCCAGCAGCCCGCGCGGGGAGCCCTCCGGGGTGTCCCAGTACTTC CASSPRGEPSGVSQYF
. TRBJ2-1 few TRBV28 15 TGTGCCAGCAGATCTCGGGTTAGCTCCTACAATGAGCAGTTCTTC CASRSRVSSYNEQFF